By proportion, the clone carrying this T cell receptor (beta chain) is large. The CDR3 has 15 amino acids. These data come from a study of circulating CD8 cells and anti-PD-1 response in melanoma. Each library started from roughly 15 ng of total RNA using the QIAseq Immune Repertoire TCR panel. TCRdb reprocessed the reads with MiXCR, giving one entry per CDR3 protein. This table has some 750 distinct CDR3 sequences, roughly 7.8% appearing once. From live CD3+CD8+TCRalphabeta+ cells, four PD-1 and/or TIGIT subsets were sorted. The chain has TRBV21-1 and TRBJ2-3. TRBV21-1 is listed as a pseudogene. Sequencing was performed on CD8+ T cells from PBMCs, taken at baseline or after one month of anti-PD-1 therapy (not recorded which). The receptor was isolated from a human donor with melanoma. The CDR3 nucleotides are TGTGCCAGCAGCAAAGACCGGCCTACAACAGATACGCAGTATTTT. Translated: CASSKDRPTTDTQYF.